This entry lists 20 T cell receptor beta chains sequenced from one sample in a study of CD8 T cells in ankylosing spondylitis. MiXCR, applied by TCRdb to the 5' RACE reads, yields one record per CDR3 protein. The sample records roughly 130,000 distinct CDR3 sequences, roughly 7.3% being singletons. Material for sequencing was blood, either unsorted or a sorted T cell fraction (not recorded which). Receptor source: a male donor with ankylosing spondylitis or in good health (not recorded which).

This clonotype has ten or more counts. The chain has TRBV5-1 and TRBJ2-4; the match to TRBD1 covers 7 bases. Germline V gives CDR1 SGHRS, CDR2 YFSETQ. Unmatched junction bases numbered 16, after V lost 4 bases and J lost 0 bases. CDR3 length: 19 amino acids. The CDR3 reads CASSAEQGKGVLAKNIQYF. As DNA, the CDR3 is TGCGCCAGCAGCGCAGAACAGGGGAAAGGGGTTTTAGCCAAAAACATTCAGTACTTC.

Many counts were recorded for this clonotype. This sequence joins TRBV5-1 and TRBJ2-2; 7 bases align to TRBD2. CDR3 length equals 15 residues. Germline assignment: CDR1 SGHRS and CDR2 YFSETQ. V lost 1 base, J lost 13 bases, and 13 bases stayed unmatched. The CDR3 is CASSLNKAGAIGLFF. DNA of the CDR3: TGCGCCAGCAGCTTGAACAAGGCGGGAGCGATTGGGCTGTTTTTT.

The chain employs TRBV7-3 and TRBJ2-3; tentatively, D is TRBD2 (7 bases). Germline values: CDR1 SGHTA, CDR2 FQGTGA. This CDR3 has 15 amino acids. V was clipped by 3 bases and J by 4 bases, with 14 bases between them. The CDR3 protein is CASSLRGGTPDTQYF. The DNA for the CDR3 is TGTGCCAGCAGCTTGAGGGGGGGGACACCAGATACGCAGTATTTT.

This clonotype has ten or more counts. This chain connects TRBV11-3 to TRBJ2-3; D gene unclear. Germline V lookup: CDR1 SGHNT, CDR2 YENEEA. V was pared by 2 bases and J by 0 bases, with 6 bases between. The CDR3 extends over 14 amino acids. This CDR3 is CASSLTASTDTQYF. The CDR3 DNA reads TGTGCCAGCAGCTTAACGGCTAGCACAGATACGCAGTATTTT.

This clonotype was picked up many times. The genes are TRBV20-1 and TRBJ2-2; unclear D gene. Germline loops: CDR1 DFQATT, CDR2 SNEGSKA (reference sequence). The CDR3 consists of 13 residues. Trimming cost V 5 bases and J 3 bases, with 10 bases left between them. The CDR3, as DNA: TGCAGTGCTTTTAAACCTTACACCGGGGAGCTGTTTTTT. It encodes CSAFKPYTGELFF.

This clonotype was seen ten or more times. V is TRBV4-2 and J is TRBJ2-1, with D uncertain. The CDR3 covers 16 residues. Trimming cost V 0 bases and J 3 bases, with 12 bases left between them. The germline V gene encodes CDR1 LGHNA and CDR2 YNFKEQ. The CDR3 region is CASSQERTSSYNEQFF. CDR3 nucleotides: TGTGCCAGCAGCCAAGAGAGGACCTCAAGCTACAATGAGCAGTTCTTC.

This clonotype has ten or more counts. CDR3 residues: CASSERTGSNSPLHF. CDR3 DNA sequence: TGTGCCAGCAGTGAAAGAACAGGATCCAATTCACCCCTCCACTTT. V usage is TRBV11-1 and J usage is TRBJ1-6, with D perhaps TRBD1 (5 bases). The CDR3 has 15 amino acids. Looked up from germline, CDR1 is SGHAT and CDR2 is FQDESV (reference sequence). Between the trimmed V and J ends, which lost 6 bases and 7 bases, there was a span of 16 bases.

This clonotype was found many times. The rearrangement uses TRBV5-1 and TRBJ2-4; 10 bases agree with TRBD2. The V gene's germline CDR1 is SGHRS and CDR2 YFSETQ. The CDR3 contains 14 residues. The junction had 6 bases not matched to a gene; V was cut back by 4 bases and J by 8 bases. The CDR3 loop is CASSLAGDTDIQYF. The CDR3 bases are TGCGCCAGCAGCCTAGCGGGAGACACAGACATTCAGTACTTC.

The table lists this clonotype with a few counts. This chain connects TRBV28 to TRBJ2-1, with 7 bases that match TRBD2. Germline V gene lookup returns CDR1 MDHEN and CDR2 SYDVKM. The CDR3 sequence is 21 residues long. V was clipped by 6 bases and J by 0 bases; unmatched bases: 23. The CDR3 region has the DNA TGTGCCAGCAGGGACTCGCGGCGCGGGGGTACCTCCGAAAGCTCCTACAATGAGCAGTTCTTC. As protein: CASRDSRRGGTSESSYNEQFF.

The chain recombines TRBV4-3 with TRBJ2-3; TRBD1 matches at 9 bases. Germline values: CDR1 LGHNA, CDR2 YSLEER. The CDR3 is 15 amino acids. Trimming took 6 bases from V and 6 from J; bases not matched to a gene: 10. The CDR3 DNA follows: TGCGCCAGCAGTTCTAGACAGGGGGGAGCCGATACGCAGTATTTT. Amino acids: CASSSRQGGADTQYF.

Points on this clonotype: A clone one base away is much larger, so this may be a read error. The chain has TRBV18 and TRBJ2-5; no firm D call. The germline V gene has CDR1 KGHSH and CDR2 LQKENI. The CDR3 contains 17 residues. The CDR3 protein is CASPPPLGIRLQETQYF. CDR3 nucleotide sequence: TGTGCCAGCCCACCACCGTTGGGGATACGGCTCCAAGAGACCCAGTACTTC.

The table lists this clonotype with many counts. The chain couples TRBV4-2 to TRBJ2-5, with TRBD2 matching over 11 bases. Germline lookup yields CDR1 LGHNA and CDR2 YNFKEQ. The J segment lost 2 bases and the V segment lost 2 bases, leaving 1 base of the junction unmatched. The CDR3 runs to 15 residues. The CDR3 reads CASSQLAGGQETQYF. As DNA, the CDR3 is TGTGCCAGCAGCCAACTAGCGGGGGGACAAGAGACCCAGTACTTC.

The chain joins TRBV29-1 to TRBJ2-1; the match to TRBD2 covers 10 bases. The germline CDR1 and CDR2 sequences are SQVTM and ANQGSEA. This CDR3 has 15 residues. The junction had 11 bases not matched to a gene; V was cut back by 6 bases and J by 6 bases. The CDR3 here is CSVLSGTSAGNEQFF. The CDR3 nucleotides are TGCAGCGTGCTTTCCGGGACTAGCGCAGGCAATGAGCAGTTCTTC.

This clonotype was counted many times. This sequence joins TRBV29-1 and TRBJ2-2; D is tentatively TRBD1 or TRBD2 (6 bases each). V was trimmed by 6 bases and J by 3 bases, leaving 11 bases between them. CDR1 and CDR2 (germline): SQVTM, ANQGSEA. The CDR3 runs to 13 residues. CDR3 sequence reads: CSVGGWDTGELFF. CDR3 sequence (DNA): TGCAGCGTAGGGGGGTGGGACACCGGGGAGCTGTTTTTT.

In its sample, this clonotype was seen many times. This chain connects TRBV5-1 to TRBJ1-5; D might be TRBD1 (5 bases). Trimming left V 0 bases short and J 4 bases short, with 11 bases between. From germline, CDR1 is SGHRS and CDR2 YFSETQ. This CDR3 is built from 15 residues. CDR3 loop: CASSLVAGTNQPQHF. Here the CDR3 DNA reads TGCGCCAGCAGCTTGGTTGCAGGGACGAATCAGCCCCAGCATTTT.

This clonotype was picked up many times. The V and J genes are TRBV15 and TRBJ2-7; 11 bases line up with TRBD2. This CDR3 region has 16 residues. Looked up from germline, CDR1 is LNHNV and CDR2 is YYDKDF (reference sequence). Trimming took 2 bases from V and 4 from J; bases not matched to a gene: 7. CDR3 region: CATSRTGTSGAYEQYF. The CDR3 coding sequence is TGTGCCACCAGCAGAACCGGGACTAGCGGAGCGTACGAGCAGTACTTC.

Ten or more counts support this clonotype. The rearrangement links TRBV20-1 to TRBJ2-7, with D perhaps matching TRBD2 (6 bases). The CDR3 extends over 14 amino acids. Trimming removed 1 base at V and 0 bases at J, with 10 bases between. Germline CDR1 is DFQATT and CDR2 is SNEGSKA (reference sequence). CDR3 bases: TGCAGTGCTAGAGTAGCGGAACACTCCTACGAGCAGTACTTC. Protein product: CSARVAEHSYEQYF.

This clonotype showed up many times. The chain joins TRBV28 to TRBJ1-2; 9 bases are a match to TRBD1. The V gene end was trimmed by 8 bases and the J gene end by 4 bases; junction bases not matched to a gene: 2. Germline CDR1 reads MDHEN; CDR2 reads SYDVKM. This CDR3 region has 12 residues. The CDR3 sequence is CASADRGYGYTF. In DNA, the CDR3 is TGTGCCAGCGCGGACAGGGGCTATGGCTACACCTTC.

Many counts were recorded for this clonotype. V usage is TRBV5-5 and J usage is TRBJ1-1; D ambiguous. V lost 2 bases to trimming and J lost 0 bases, with 5 bases between them. Germline lookup yields CDR1 SGHKS and CDR2 YYEKEE (reference sequence). The CDR3 is made up of 13 amino acids. This chain's CDR3 is CASSFAVNTEAFF. The CDR3 DNA reads TGTGCCAGCAGCTTTGCGGTGAACACTGAAGCTTTCTTT. The complete variable domain, with remaining parts taken from reference TRBV5-5 and TRBJ1-1, reads DAGVTQSPTHLIKTRGQQVTLRCSPISGHKSVSWYQQVLGQGPQFIFQYYEKEERGRGNFPDRFSARQFPNYSSELNVNALLLGDSALYLCASSFAVNTEAFFGQGTRLTVV.

This clonotype has a count of ten or more. This chain uses TRBV12-3 or TRBV12-4 with TRBJ2-3; 10 bases fit TRBD1. This CDR3 spans 15 amino acids. After removal of 6 bases from V and 1 base from J, the junction contained 4 bases not matched to a gene. The CDR3 protein is CASRLGTGGTDTQYF. The DNA of the CDR3 is TGTGCCAGCAGACTCGGGACAGGGGGCACAGATACGCAGTATTTT.